Listed below are T cell receptor beta chains from one sample, sequenced in a study of blood T cell repertoires in COVID-19. Sequenced by immunoSEQ multiplex PCR; TCRdb stores in-frame clones only, minus some. Among about 100,000 clones listed, roughly 69% were seen once. Sequencing was performed on peripheral blood. These receptors were collected from a man aged 80 or over with acute or convalescent COVID-19. The CDR3 runs from the conserved cysteine through the conserved F or W. Fields, in order: D gene, CDR3 length, V gene, J gene, clone size, CDR3 protein, CDR3 DNA. The D gene is left open where the match is weak. Size values are once, few and many counts, or a class for expanded clones, and some rows have none.

d_gene: NA; len: 13; v_gene: TRBV27; j_gene: TRBJ1-2; abundance: NA; CDR3aa: CASSSQVNYGYTF; CDR3nt: TGTGCCAGCAGTTCTCAGGTTAACTATGGCTACACCTTC
d_gene: NA; len: 14; v_gene: TRBV28; j_gene: TRBJ2-7; abundance: few; CDR3aa: CASRPAGLLYEQYF; CDR3nt: TGTGCCAGCAGGCCGGCAGGACTCCTCTACGAGCAGTACTTC
d_gene: NA; len: 17; v_gene: TRBV3-1/TRBV3-2; j_gene: TRBJ2-4; abundance: NA; CDR3aa: CASRGVRWIDGKNIQYF; CDR3nt: TGTGCCAGCAGGGGAGTGAGGTGGATAGATGGCAAAAACATTCAGTACTTC
d_gene: NA; len: 15; v_gene: TRBV28; j_gene: TRBJ1-1; abundance: NA; CDR3aa: CASSFGGLQNTEAFF; CDR3nt: TGTGCCAGCAGTTTCGGCGGTTTACAGAACACTGAAGCTTTCTTT
d_gene: NA; len: 14; v_gene: TRBV5-1; j_gene: TRBJ2-3; abundance: NA; CDR3aa: CASSKVAGTDTQYF; CDR3nt: TGCGCCAGCAGCAAGGTAGCCGGCACAGATACGCAGTATTTT
d_gene: NA; len: 13; v_gene: TRBV11-2; j_gene: TRBJ2-7; abundance: few; CDR3aa: CASSLEPGYEQYF; CDR3nt: TGTGCCAGCAGCTTAGAACCGGGCTACGAGCAGTACTTC
d_gene: TRBD1; len: 14; v_gene: TRBV27; j_gene: TRBJ1-2; abundance: NA; CDR3aa: CASSPTGTGYGYTF; CDR3nt: TGTGCCAGCAGTCCCACCGGGACAGGGTATGGCTACACCTTC
d_gene: NA; len: 15; v_gene: TRBV28; j_gene: TRBJ1-2; abundance: NA; CDR3aa: CASSFVRGGARGYTF; CDR3nt: TGTGCCAGCAGTTTCGTGAGGGGAGGGGCGAGAGGCTACACCTTC
d_gene: TRBD2; len: 17; v_gene: TRBV6-4; j_gene: TRBJ2-7; abundance: NA; CDR3aa: CASSAPGAGVASYEQYF; CDR3nt: TGTGCCAGCAGTGCTCCCGGGGCGGGAGTGGCCTCCTACGAGCAGTACTTC
d_gene: NA; len: 14; v_gene: TRBV28; j_gene: TRBJ1-3; abundance: NA; CDR3aa: CASREQIAGNTIYF; CDR3nt: TGTGCCAGCAGAGAACAGATCGCTGGAAACACCATATATTTT
d_gene: TRBD1; len: 17; v_gene: TRBV28; j_gene: TRBJ2-5; abundance: NA; CDR3aa: CASSLSQDRVSQETQYF; CDR3nt: TGTGCCAGCAGTTTGTCTCAGGACAGGGTTAGTCAGGAGACCCAGTACTTC
d_gene: NA; len: 13; v_gene: TRBV7-9; j_gene: TRBJ2-3; abundance: NA; CDR3aa: CASTQGITDTQYF; CDR3nt: TGTGCCAGCACCCAGGGGATCACAGATACGCAGTATTTT
d_gene: NA; len: 16; v_gene: TRBV28; j_gene: TRBJ2-7; abundance: medium-sized; CDR3aa: CASLPLGDSQFSEQYF; CDR3nt: TGTGCCAGCCTCCCACTCGGTGACTCCCAATTCTCCGAGCAGTACTTC
d_gene: NA; len: 13; v_gene: TRBV2; j_gene: TRBJ2-2; abundance: few; CDR3aa: CASSVLETGELFF; CDR3nt: TGTGCCAGCAGTGTGCTCGAGACCGGGGAGCTGTTTTTT